Presented here are 30 T cell receptor beta chains from one specimen sequenced in a study of T cells in Graves' hyperthyroidism and ophthalmopathy. The source material, RNA transcripts, was used to amplify TCR beta CDR3 regions. The HTBI primer set was used in a first-round RT-PCR of the TCR CDR3. MiXCR, applied by TCRdb to the multiplex PCR reads, yields one record per CDR3 protein. The table has a few hundred thousand distinct CDR3 sequences, roughly 15% seen once; the top ten hold around 31%. The specimen was blood. The receptor set was obtained from a woman aged 45-65 years with Graves' hyperthyroidism that later progressed to Graves' ophthalmopathy.

There are many counts of this clonotype. V gene TRBV18 combines with J gene TRBJ1-5; weak D call: TRBD1 (6 bases). Deletions cut 5 bases from V and 4 bases from J, with 15 bases between. CDR3 length: 15 amino acids. Germline V gene sequence: CDR1 KGHSH, CDR2 LQKENI. Here the CDR3 DNA reads TGTGCCAGCTCAGATTTGGGGGCGCGTAATCAGCCCCAGCATTTT. It yields the protein CASSDLGARNQPQHF.

There are many counts of this clonotype. The V and J genes are TRBV7-3 and TRBJ2-1, with 10 bases matching TRBD1. The CDR3 spans 16 residues. The V gene end was trimmed by 5 bases and the J gene end by 7 bases; junction bases not matched to a gene: 11. Looked up from germline, CDR1 is SGHTA and CDR2 is FQGTGA. CDR3 protein: CASSLGTGAIINEQFF. CDR3 DNA: TGTGCCAGCAGCCTAGGGACAGGGGCGATCATAAATGAGCAGTTCTTC.

This clonotype was recorded many times. The J gene is TRBJ2-6, the V gene TRBV6-2 or TRBV6-3, with 7 bases that match TRBD1. The CDR3 is 16 amino acids. The junction had 7 bases not matched to a gene; V was cut back by 6 bases and J by 2 bases. Germline V gives CDR1 MNHEY, CDR2 SVGEGT. DNA for the CDR3: TGTGCCAGCAGAGGGACAGCTTCTCCTGGGGCCAACGTCCTGACTTTC. Translated, it gives CASRGTASPGANVLTF.

CDR3 sequence reads: CSVQVAGGLDEQYF. CDR3 sequence (DNA): TGCAGCGTCCAGGTAGCGGGAGGGCTCGACGAGCAGTACTTC. This chain connects TRBV29-1 to TRBJ2-7, with 11 bases fitting TRBD2. The CDR3 is 14 residues long. CDR1 is SQVTM, CDR2 ANQGSEA, per germline. J was trimmed by 5 bases and V by 6 bases; bases with no gene match: 9.

The V gene is TRBV19, the J gene TRBJ1-2; 8 bases agree with TRBD1. The V and J ends lost 6 bases and 3 bases, in that order; junction bases with no gene match: 9. The V gene's germline CDR1 is LNHDA and CDR2 SQIVND (reference sequence). The CDR3 has 15 residues. The chain's CDR3 is CASSSTAGGHYGYTF. The CDR3 coding sequence is TGTGCCAGTAGCAGTACCGCAGGGGGCCACTATGGCTACACCTTC.

In its sample, this clonotype was seen many times. This chain uses TRBV2 with TRBJ1-5, with D perhaps matching TRBD1 (5 bases). In germline, CDR1 is SNHLY, CDR2 FYNNEI. V gave up 7 bases and J gave up 4 bases, with 11 bases separating them. The CDR3 spans 13 residues. The CDR3 here is CASKKTANQPQHF. CDR3 in DNA: TGTGCCAGCAAAAAGACAGCAAATCAGCCCCAGCATTTT. The whole variable domain, filled in from reference TRBV2 and TRBJ1-5, reads EPEVTQTPSHQVTQMGQEVILRCVPISNHLYFYWYRQILGQKVEFLVSFYNNEISEKSEIFDDQFSVERPDGSNFTLKIRSTKLEDSAMYFCASKKTANQPQHFGDGTRLSIL.

This clonotype showed up many times. The CDR3 reads CASSKDLRSYASYNEQFF. The CDR3 DNA is TGTGCCAGCAGCAAAGATCTTAGGTCCTATGCGTCCTACAATGAGCAGTTCTTC. This chain uses TRBV11-2 with TRBJ2-1, with D unclear. CDR1 and CDR2 (germline): SGHAT, FQNNGV. V shed 5 bases and J shed 1 base, with 21 bases lying between them. This CDR3 has 18 amino acids.

This chain joins TRBV9 and TRBJ2-2; 10 bases align to TRBD1. After removal of 0 bases from V and 6 bases from J, the junction contained 8 bases not matched to a gene. This CDR3 spans 17 amino acids. The germline V gene has CDR1 SGDLS and CDR2 YYNGEE. CDR3 nucleotides: TGTGCCAGCAGCGTAGTTTCCGGGACAGGGGTGGCCGGGGAGCTGTTTTTT. This encodes CASSVVSGTGVAGELFF.

This clonotype was seen a handful of times. The chain joins TRBV5-1 to TRBJ1-1; perhaps TRBD1 as D (6 bases). Trimming shortened V by 4 bases and J by 4 bases, and 11 bases separated the two germline ends. The CDR3 loop spans 13 amino acids. Germline values: CDR1 SGHRS, CDR2 YFSETQ. The CDR3 sequence: CASSNSGVTEAFF. The CDR3 DNA follows: TGCGCCAGCAGCAATTCAGGGGTCACTGAAGCTTTCTTT.

This clonotype turned up a few times. The genes are TRBV5-1 and TRBJ2-2; D is unclear. CDR3 length: 16 residues. The V gene's germline CDR1 is SGHRS and CDR2 YFSETQ. V was clipped by 0 bases and J by 4 bases, with 13 bases between them. CDR3 DNA: TGCGCCAGCAGCTTGGCCTCTAGTCCTGGCACCGGGGAGCTGTTTTTT. Its protein is CASSLASSPGTGELFF.

The CDR3 here is CASSDLAGADTQYF. CDR3 sequence (DNA): TGTGCCAGCAGTGACCTAGCGGGAGCAGATACGCAGTATTTT. The chain carries TRBV6-4 and TRBJ2-3, with 10 bases that match TRBD2. The CDR3 is 14 residues long. V shed 2 bases, J shed 4 bases, and the junction held 0 bases outside the gene matches. From germline, CDR1 is MRHNA and CDR2 SNTAGT.

Worth noting for this clonotype: An end of the junction does not agree with germline; a read error may underlie this. The genes are TRBV5-1 and TRBJ2-2; TRBD2 is a possible D gene (5 bases). Germline V gene sequence: CDR1 SGHRS, CDR2 YFSETQ. This CDR3 comprises 18 residues. In nucleotides, the CDR3 is TGCGCCAGCAGCTTGGACTCAGCCGGAGTACTATACACCGGGGAGATGTTTTTT. Protein product: CASSLDSAGVLYTGEMFF.

This clonotype showed up many times. The chain has TRBV20-1 and TRBJ2-3; D possibly matches TRBD1 or TRBD2 (5 bases each). V shed 3 bases and J shed 0 bases, with 7 bases lying between them. This CDR3 is built from 13 residues. Per germline, CDR1 DFQATT and CDR2 SNEGSKA (reference sequence). CDR3 coding DNA: TGCAGTGCTAGCCGGGACAGCACAGATACGCAGTATTTT. Its protein product is CSASRDSTDTQYF.

This clonotype occurred many times. The rearrangement uses TRBV5-1 and TRBJ2-2; D may be TRBD1 or TRBD2 (5 bases each). This CDR3 region has 14 residues. Between the trimmed V and J ends, which lost 4 bases and 6 bases, there was a span of 13 bases. Per the germline V gene, CDR1 is SGHRS and CDR2 is YFSETQ. The CDR3 coding sequence is TGCGCCAGCAGCGCCCTTGGGGGAGCCGGGGAGCTGTTTTTT. As protein: CASSALGGAGELFF.

This clonotype was counted many times. This CDR3 is CASSRTGGRTEAFF. CDR3 nucleotides: TGTGCCAGCAGTCGCACAGGGGGTAGGACTGAAGCTTTCTTT. J is TRBJ1-1 and V is TRBV6-1; 8 nucleotides line up with TRBD1. This CDR3 contains 14 residues. The germline CDR1 and CDR2 sequences are MNHNS and SASEGT. The J segment lost 5 bases and the V segment lost 5 bases, leaving 7 bases of the junction unmatched.

This clonotype was observed many times. The chain links TRBV20-1 to TRBJ2-3; D gene uncertain. Trimming left V 6 bases short and J 2 bases short, with 9 bases between. The CDR3 totals 12 residues. Germline V gene data show CDR1 as DFQATT and CDR2 as SNEGSKA (reference sequence). The CDR3 protein is CSAPSLTDTQYF. The CDR3 DNA follows: TGCAGTGCCCCCTCCCTCACAGATACGCAGTATTTT.

At least ten counts were recorded for this clonotype. The DNA for the CDR3 is TGTGCCAGCAGTCCTGGGACAGGATTAAGCTCCTACAATGAGCAGTTCTTC. Translating gives CASSPGTGLSSYNEQFF. The chain couples TRBV27 to TRBJ2-1; 8 bases are a match to TRBD1. V lost 5 bases and J lost 0; bases outside the gene matches: 9. The CDR3 extends over 17 amino acids. CDR1 and CDR2 from the germline V gene are MNHEY and SMNVEV (reference sequence).

This clonotype was found many times. The genes are TRBV28 and TRBJ1-5, with D tentatively TRBD1 (5 bases). This CDR3 contains 17 residues. Per germline, CDR1 MDHEN and CDR2 SYDVKM. V was pared by 0 bases and J by 1 base, with 13 bases between. The CDR3 region has the DNA TGTGCCAGCAGTTTATGGGCCGGGGGAGGGAGCAATCAGCCCCAGCATTTT. It encodes CASSLWAGGGSNQPQHF.

A single count supports this clonotype. The chain couples TRBV7-2 to TRBJ2-7; 7 positions match TRBD2. After removal of 2 bases from V and 2 bases from J, the junction contained 3 bases not matched to a gene. In germline, CDR1 is SGHTA, CDR2 FQGNSA. There are 14 residues in the CDR3. The CDR3 DNA reads as TGTGCCAGCAGCTTACCTAGCGGTACCTACGAGCAGTACTTC. This encodes CASSLPSGTYEQYF.

The V and J genes are TRBV19 and TRBJ2-1, with TRBD2 as a possible D gene (6 bases). The V end was cut by 7 bases, the J end by 5 bases, with 21 bases between. The CDR3 has 16 residues. CDR1 and CDR2 from the germline V gene are LNHDA and SQIVND (reference sequence). The chain's CDR3 is CASTLVEIAVNNEQFF. The DNA of the CDR3 is TGTGCCAGTACCCTCGTGGAGATAGCGGTTAACAATGAGCAGTTCTTC.

At least ten counts were recorded for this clonotype. The rearrangement joins TRBV28 to TRBJ2-7; D gene ambiguous. This CDR3 region has 13 residues. Germline CDR1 reads MDHEN; CDR2 reads SYDVKM. Trimming pared 7 bases from V and 1 base from J, leaving 11 bases between. CDR3 sequence: CASMTRLSYEQYF. The CDR3 nucleotides read TGTGCCAGCATGACCCGGTTGTCCTACGAGCAGTACTTC. Full variable domain (rest looked up from reference TRBV28 and TRBJ2-7): DVKVTQSSRYLVKRTGEKVFLECVQDMDHENMFWYRQDPGLGLRLIYFSYDVKMKEKGDIPEGYSVSREKKERFSLILESASTNQTSMYLCASMTRLSYEQYFGPGTRLTVT.

This clonotype has a count of ten or more. The chain has TRBV20-1 and TRBJ1-1; 7 nucleotides line up with TRBD1. Germline lookup yields CDR1 DFQATT and CDR2 SNEGSKA (reference sequence). V gave up 3 bases and J gave up 0 bases; unmatched junction bases: 1. This CDR3 is 13 amino acids long. For the CDR3, the DNA is TGCAGTGCTAGGGGACAGATGAACACTGAAGCTTTCTTT. This sequence encodes CSARGQMNTEAFF.

This clonotype was observed many times. The V call is TRBV20-1, the J call TRBJ2-7; TRBD2 agrees at 7 bases. The germline V gene encodes CDR1 DFQATT and CDR2 SNEGSKA (reference sequence). V was pared by 3 bases and J by 1 base, with 9 bases of the junction left unmatched. The CDR3 extends over 15 amino acids. This CDR3 is CSARMGLADSYEQYF. CDR3 DNA sequence: TGCAGTGCTAGGATGGGCCTAGCGGATTCCTACGAGCAGTACTTC.

The chain employs TRBV2 and TRBJ2-3, with 11 bases lining up with TRBD2. The CDR3 is made up of 14 amino acids. Losses at the gene ends were 8 bases for V and 4 bases for J; bases not matched to a gene: 5. Germline CDR1 reads SNHLY; CDR2 reads FYNNEI. The chain's CDR3 is CASGTSGSSDTQYF. The CDR3 region has the DNA TGTGCCAGCGGTACTAGCGGGAGCTCAGATACGCAGTATTTT.

This clonotype showed up many times. The chain employs TRBV18 and TRBJ1-4, with 7 bases that match TRBD1. Germline V gene data show CDR1 as KGHSH and CDR2 as LQKENI. The CDR3 length is 16 residues. After removal of 3 bases from V and 7 bases from J, the junction contained 11 bases not matched to a gene. The CDR3 sequence: CASSPYQTGSGEKLFF. In DNA form, the CDR3 reads TGTGCCAGCTCACCCTACCAGACAGGGAGCGGTGAAAAACTGTTTTTT.

This clonotype has ten or more counts. The V gene is TRBV7-3, the J gene TRBJ2-1; no clear D. V was trimmed by 5 bases and J by 4 bases, leaving 9 bases between them. The length of the CDR3 is 13 residues. The germline V gene has CDR1 SGHTA and CDR2 FQGTGA. The CDR3 is CASSQTVYNEQFF. The CDR3 DNA reads TGTGCCAGCAGCCAAACAGTTTACAATGAGCAGTTCTTC.

V is TRBV9 and J is TRBJ2-1; D possibly uses TRBD1 or TRBD2 (5 bases each). The CDR3 consists of 15 residues. With 3 bases removed from V and 0 bases from J, the gap between germline ends came to 10 bases. The germline gives CDR1 SGDLS, CDR2 YYNGEE. CDR3 loop: CASSGEGSSYNEQFF. The CDR3, as DNA: TGTGCCAGCAGCGGAGAGGGGAGCTCCTACAATGAGCAGTTCTTC.

The sample holds many counts of this clonotype. The chain carries TRBV2 and TRBJ2-5, with TRBD1 matching 9 bases. The CDR3 has 14 residues. The J segment lost 4 bases and the V segment lost 10 bases, leaving 10 bases of the junction unmatched. Germline V CDR1 and CDR2: SNHLY, FYNNEI. CDR3 DNA: TGTGCCACCTCGGGACAGGGCGGGAGAGAGACCCAGTACTTC. This codes for CATSGQGGRETQYF.

This clonotype was observed at least ten times. This chain connects TRBV5-1 to TRBJ2-1; 7 nucleotides match TRBD1. The CDR3 contains 14 residues. Germline trimming cut 6 bases from V and 5 bases from J; bases unmatched to any gene: 8. Germline V lookup: CDR1 SGHRS, CDR2 YFSETQ. In nucleotides, the CDR3 is TGCGCCAGCACGCAGACAGGGACGAACAATGAGCAGTTCTTC. It specifies CASTQTGTNNEQFF.

This clonotype was detected ten times or more. This chain connects TRBV2 to TRBJ2-2; weak D call: TRBD2 (5 bases). Germline V lookup: CDR1 SNHLY, CDR2 FYNNEI. This CDR3 contains 13 residues. Between the trimmed V and J ends, which lost 11 bases and 5 bases, there was a span of 15 bases. The CDR3 loop reads CAGRGLRTGELFF. The CDR3 region has the DNA TGTGCCGGTCGAGGACTGCGGACCGGGGAGCTGTTTTTT.